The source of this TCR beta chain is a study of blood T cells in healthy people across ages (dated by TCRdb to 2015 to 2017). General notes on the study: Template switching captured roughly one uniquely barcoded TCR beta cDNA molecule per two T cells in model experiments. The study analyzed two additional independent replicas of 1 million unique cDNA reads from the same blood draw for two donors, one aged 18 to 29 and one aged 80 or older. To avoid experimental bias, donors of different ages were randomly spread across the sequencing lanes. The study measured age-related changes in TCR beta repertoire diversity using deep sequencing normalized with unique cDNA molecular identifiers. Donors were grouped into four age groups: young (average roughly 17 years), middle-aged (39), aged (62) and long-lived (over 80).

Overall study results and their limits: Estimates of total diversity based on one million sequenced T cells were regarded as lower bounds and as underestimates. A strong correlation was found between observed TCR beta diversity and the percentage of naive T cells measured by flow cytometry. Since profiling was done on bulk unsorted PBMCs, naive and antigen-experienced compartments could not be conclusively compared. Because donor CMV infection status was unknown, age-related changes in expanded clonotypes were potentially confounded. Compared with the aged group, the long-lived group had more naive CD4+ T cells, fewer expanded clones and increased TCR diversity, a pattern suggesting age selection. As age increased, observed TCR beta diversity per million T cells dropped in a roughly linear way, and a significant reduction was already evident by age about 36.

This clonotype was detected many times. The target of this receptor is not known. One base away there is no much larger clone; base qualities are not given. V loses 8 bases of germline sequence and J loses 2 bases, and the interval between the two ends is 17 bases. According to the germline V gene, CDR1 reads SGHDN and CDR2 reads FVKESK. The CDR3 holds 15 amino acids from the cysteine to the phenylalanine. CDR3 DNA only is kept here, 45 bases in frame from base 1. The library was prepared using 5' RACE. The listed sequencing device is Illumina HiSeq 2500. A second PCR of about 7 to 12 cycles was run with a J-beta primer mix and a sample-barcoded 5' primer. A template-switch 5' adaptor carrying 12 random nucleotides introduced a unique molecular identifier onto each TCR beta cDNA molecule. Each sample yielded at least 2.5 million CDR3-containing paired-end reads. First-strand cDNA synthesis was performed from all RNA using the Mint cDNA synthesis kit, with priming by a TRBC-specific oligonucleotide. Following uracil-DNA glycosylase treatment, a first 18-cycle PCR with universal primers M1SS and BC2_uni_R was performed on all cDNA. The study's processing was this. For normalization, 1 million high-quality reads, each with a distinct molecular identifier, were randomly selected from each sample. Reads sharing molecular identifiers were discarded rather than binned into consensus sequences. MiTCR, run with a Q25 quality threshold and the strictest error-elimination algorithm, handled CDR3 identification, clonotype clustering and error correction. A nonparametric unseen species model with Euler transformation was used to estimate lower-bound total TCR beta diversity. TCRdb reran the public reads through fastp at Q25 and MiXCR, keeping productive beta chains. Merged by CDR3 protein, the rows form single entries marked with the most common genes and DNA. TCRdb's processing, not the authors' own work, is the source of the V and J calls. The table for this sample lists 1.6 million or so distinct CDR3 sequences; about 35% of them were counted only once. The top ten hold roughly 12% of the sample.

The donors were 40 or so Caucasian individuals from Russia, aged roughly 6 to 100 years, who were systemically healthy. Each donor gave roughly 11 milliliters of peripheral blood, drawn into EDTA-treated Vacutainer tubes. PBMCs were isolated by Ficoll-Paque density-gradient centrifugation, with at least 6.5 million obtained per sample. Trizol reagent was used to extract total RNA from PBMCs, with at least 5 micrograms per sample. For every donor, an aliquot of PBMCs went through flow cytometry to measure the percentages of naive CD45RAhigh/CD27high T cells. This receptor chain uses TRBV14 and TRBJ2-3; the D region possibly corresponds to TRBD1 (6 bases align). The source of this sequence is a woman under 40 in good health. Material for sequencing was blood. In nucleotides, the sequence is TGTGCCAGCGCCCCCAGGGGTTCGATCACAGATACGCAGTATTTT. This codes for CASAPRGSITDTQYF.